This is a list of T cell receptor beta chains from one sample in a study of blood T cell repertoires in COVID-19. TCRdb's table, derived via immunoSEQ multiplex PCR, lists solely in-frame clones and lacks some. The data show over 100,000 clones, 85% seen once. The sample taken for sequencing was peripheral blood. These receptors originate from an elderly man with acute or convalescent COVID-19. Each CDR3 is given with its conserved first and last residue. D genes are given only for firm matches. Size values are once, few and many counts, or a class for expanded clones, and some rows have none.

>TRBD2|-|TRBJ2-3|15|TRBV5-1
CASSLPSGHPDTQYF
TGCGCCAGCAGCTTGCCTAGCGGGCACCCAGATACGCAGTATTTT
>TRBD1|-|TRBJ1-2|14|TRBV28
CASSPRDRAYGYTF
TGTGCCAGCAGTCCCCGGGACAGGGCCTATGGCTACACCTTC
>TRBD2|-|TRBJ2-3|15|TRBV28
CASKPDGTSAGTQYF
TGTGCCAGCAAACCGGATGGGACTAGCGCAGGTACGCAGTATTTT
>-|-|TRBJ2-3|12|TRBV10-3
CAISEAGDTQYF
TGTGCCATCAGTGAGGCGGGGGATACGCAGTATTTT
>TRBD1|-|TRBJ1-6|15|TRBV19
CASSYTRDRGSPLHF
TGTGCCAGTAGCTATACCCGAGACAGGGGGTCACCCCTCCACTTT
>TRBD1|-|TRBJ1-1|14|TRBV6-4
CASSLQGAGTEAFF
TGTGCCAGCAGTTTACAGGGGGCAGGCACTGAAGCTTTCTTT
>TRBD2|-|TRBJ2-1|16|TRBV7-2
CASSTGLAGLDNEQFF
TGTGCCAGCAGCACCGGACTAGCGGGATTGGACAATGAGCAGTTCTTC
>-|-|TRBJ1-2|13|TRBV27
CASSPRGVGGYTF
TGTGCCAGCAGCCCGCGGGGGGTAGGTGGCTACACCTTC
>-|-|TRBJ2-5|14|TRBV19
CASSTGRFQETQYF
TGTGCCAGTTCCACAGGACGGTTCCAAGAGACCCAGTACTTC
>TRBD2|once|TRBJ2-7|16|TRBV3-1/TRBV3-2
CASSQTSSGREHEQYF
TGTGCCAGCAGCCAAACCTCTAGCGGGAGGGAGCACGAGCAGTACTTC
>-|-|TRBJ1-5|15|TRBV9
CASSVSGNLNQPQHF
TGTGCCAGCAGCGTCTCCGGGAACCTCAATCAGCCCCAGCATTTT
>-|-|TRBJ1-1|14|TRBV11-2
CASSLQVVNTEAFF
TGTGCCAGCAGCTTACAGGTTGTGAACACTGAAGCTTTCTTT
>TRBD1|-|TRBJ1-1|15|TRBV6-5
CAIHPGQGEITEAFF
TGTGCCATCCACCCCGGACAGGGGGAAATCACTGAAGCTTTCTTT
>TRBD1|-|TRBJ1-5|15|TRBV18
CASSQGTGGMQPQHF
TGTGCCAGCTCACAAGGGACAGGGGGAATGCAGCCCCAGCATTTT
>TRBD1|-|TRBJ1-2|14|TRBV7-9
CASSPGQGNYGYTF
TGTGCCAGCAGTCCGGGACAGGGGAACTATGGCTACACCTTC
>-|-|TRBJ1-5|15|TRBV19
CASSPGGAGNQPQHF
TGTGCCAGTAGCCCCGGGGGGGCTGGCAATCAGCCCCAGCATTTT
>-|few|TRBJ2-1|14|TRBV5-1
CASSLQTSFNEQFF
TGCGCCAGCAGCTTGCAGACTAGTTTCAATGAGCAGTTCTTC
>-|-|TRBJ1-2|15|TRBV3-1/TRBV3-2
CASSPSRPGDYGYTF
TGTGCCAGCAGCCCTTCCAGGCCGGGGGACTATGGCTACACCTTC
>-|-|TRBJ2-1|14|TRBV6-5
CASTSTILANEQFF
TGTGCCAGCACAAGTACTATCCTGGCAAATGAGCAGTTCTTC
>-|-|TRBJ2-5|17|TRBV5-1
CASRKRGGPQKEETQYF
TGCGCCAGCAGGAAGAGGGGGGGCCCCCAAAAAGAAGAGACCCAGTACTTC
>-|-|TRBJ2-1|13|TRBV28
CASSSPHLREQFF
TGTGCCAGCAGTTCCCCTCACCTCAGAGAGCAGTTCTTC
>TRBD1|once|TRBJ2-7|15|TRBV7-2
CASSLIGKGAAEQYF
TGTGCCAGCAGCTTAATAGGGAAGGGGGCGGCGGAGCAGTACTTC
>TRBD1|-|TRBJ1-2|13|TRBV4-1
CASSQADRVGYTF
TGCGCCAGCAGCCAAGCGGACAGGGTCGGCTACACCTTC
>-|-|TRBJ1-3|12|TRBV11-2
CASSSQRNTIYF
TGTGCCAGCAGCTCCCAGAGAAACACCATATATTTT
>-|-|TRBJ1-6|15|TRBV3-1/TRBV3-2
CASSPLQGGNSPLHF
TGTGCCAGCAGCCCCCTGCAGGGAGGAAATTCACCCCTCCACTTT
>-|few|TRBJ2-7|14|TRBV3-1/TRBV3-2
CASSRKVQSYEQYF
TGTGCCAGCAGCCGTAAGGTACAGTCCTACGAGCAGTACTTC
>-|few|TRBJ2-2|15|TRBV7-2
CASSQQGQGTGELFF
TGTGCCAGCAGCCAACAGGGCCAGGGGACCGGGGAGCTGTTTTTT
>-|-|TRBJ1-5|16|TRBV19
CASSGLAGAGNQPQHF
TGTGCCAGTAGTGGTCTGGCAGGGGCCGGCAATCAGCCCCAGCATTTT
>TRBD1|-|TRBJ1-1|14|TRBV28
CAATPGQGNTEAFF
TGTGCCGCAACACCGGGACAGGGGAACACTGAAGCTTTCTTT
>-|-|TRBJ2-3|18|TRBV19
CASSISSVVASRTDTQYF
TGTGCCAGTAGTATTTCAAGCGTGGTGGCCAGCCGCACAGATACGCAGTATTTT
>-|few|TRBJ1-1|13|TRBV5-6
CASSLDTNTEAFF
TGTGCCAGCAGCCTTGACACGAACACTGAAGCTTTCTTT
>-|once|TRBJ2-1|13|TRBV7-6
CASSRKSGNEQFF
TGTGCCAGCAGCAGAAAGTCAGGAAATGAGCAGTTCTTC
>TRBD2|-|TRBJ2-2|15|TRBV27
CASSFSGSKTGELFF
TGTGCCAGCAGTTTTAGCGGGAGTAAAACCGGGGAGCTGTTTTTT
>TRBD1|-|TRBJ1-6|16|TRBV3-1/TRBV3-2
CASSFGQGSYNSPLHF
TGTGCCAGCAGCTTCGGACAGGGCTCCTATAATTCACCCCTCCACTTT
>TRBD2|-|TRBJ2-7|15|TRBV28
CASRGEREYSYEQYF
TGTGCCAGCAGGGGAGAGCGGGAGTATTCGTACGAGCAGTACTTC
>TRBD2|once|TRBJ2-7|15|TRBV9
CASSVASGVLYEQYF
TGTGCCAGCAGCGTAGCTAGCGGGGTCCTCTACGAGCAGTACTTC
>-|-|TRBJ1-1|15|TRBV6-5
CASSPPGSLNTEAFF
TGTGCCAGCAGCCCCCCGGGATCCCTGAACACTGAAGCTTTCTTT
>TRBD2|-|TRBJ2-1|15|TRBV5-1
CASSGLAGVGNEQFF
TGCGCCAGCAGCGGGCTAGCGGGAGTCGGCAATGAGCAGTTCTTC
>-|few|TRBJ2-1|14|TRBV11-2
CASSLTASYNEQFF
TGTGCCAGCAGCTTGACTGCCTCCTACAATGAGCAGTTCTTC
>-|-|TRBJ1-3|17|TRBV7-8
CASIPTLRGGKGNTIYF
TGTGCCAGCATCCCAACTTTGAGGGGGGGGAAGGGAAACACCATATATTTT
>-|-|TRBJ2-5|11|TRBV12-3/TRBV12-4
CASSPEETQYF
TGTGCCAGCAGTCCCGAGGAGACCCAGTACTTC